This record looks at one T cell receptor (beta chain) sequence and its context. The data originate from a study of T cell changes during pregnancy in multiple sclerosis. Only in-frame clones appear in the TCRdb table, and some are missing; sequencing was by immunoSEQ multiplex PCR. Here the sample spans about 50,000 clones, nearly 95% being singletons. The receptor comes from a female donor with multiple sclerosis, enrolled in a pregnancy study. Sequencing used CD4+ T cells from peripheral blood mononuclear cells, obtained in the second trimester of pregnancy.

The CDR3 DNA reads TGCGCCAGCAGCCTGTGGACTAGCGGGGGTGGAGAGACCCAGTACTTC. This translates into CASSLWTSGGGETQYF. This chain links TRBV5-1 with TRBJ2-5, with TRBD2 matching 13 bases. The CDR3 is made up of 16 amino acids. The V gene's germline CDR1 is SGHRS and CDR2 YFSETQ. V dropped 4 bases and J dropped 4; count of bases not matched to a gene: 7.